This T cell receptor beta chain was captured by sequencing in a study of blood T cell repertoires in COVID-19. V lost 10 bases and J lost 4, with 16 bases in between. The V gene's germline CDR1 is MNHEY and CDR2 SVGAGI. CDR3 length: 13 amino acids. Profiling relied on immunoSEQ multiplex PCR, and the TCRdb table lists in-frame clones only, not all of them. The sample yields some 100,000 clones, 80% to 95% seen once. The TCR sequence derives from a man aged 65 to 85 with acute or convalescent COVID-19. The chain has TRBV6-5 and TRBJ1-1; D might be TRBD1 (6 bases). Sequencing was done on a sample of peripheral blood. Here the CDR3 reads CATRQVAITEAFF. In DNA form, the CDR3 reads TGTGCCACCCGACAGGTAGCCATCACTGAAGCTTTCTTT.